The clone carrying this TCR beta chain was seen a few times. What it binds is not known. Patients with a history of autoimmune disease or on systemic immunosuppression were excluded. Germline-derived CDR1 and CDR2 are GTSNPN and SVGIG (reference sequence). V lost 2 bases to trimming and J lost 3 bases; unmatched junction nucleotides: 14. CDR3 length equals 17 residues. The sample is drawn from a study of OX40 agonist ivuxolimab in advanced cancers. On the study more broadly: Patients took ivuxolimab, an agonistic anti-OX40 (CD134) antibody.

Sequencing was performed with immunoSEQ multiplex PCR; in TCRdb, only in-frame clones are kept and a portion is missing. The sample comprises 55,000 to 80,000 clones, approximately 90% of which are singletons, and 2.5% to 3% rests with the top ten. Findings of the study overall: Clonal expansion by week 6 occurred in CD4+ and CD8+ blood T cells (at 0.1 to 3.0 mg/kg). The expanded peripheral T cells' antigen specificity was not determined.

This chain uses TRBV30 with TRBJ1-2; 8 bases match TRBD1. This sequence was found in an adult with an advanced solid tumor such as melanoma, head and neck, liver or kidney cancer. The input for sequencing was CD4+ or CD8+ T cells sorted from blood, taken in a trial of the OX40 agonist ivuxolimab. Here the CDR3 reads CAWSPSGWRQGYYGYTF. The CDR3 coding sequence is TGTGCCTGGAGTCCTTCGGGGTGGCGACAGGGGTACTATGGCTACACCTTC.